The next 17 T cell receptor beta chains were all read from a single sample in a study of somatic mutations in cytotoxic T cells in rheumatoid arthritis. Using immunoSEQ multiplex PCR, the repertoire was profiled, and TCRdb retains in-frame clones only, with some absent. The table shows 15,000 to 20,000 clones, with approximately 80% occurring only once. The sequenced material came from CD8+ T cells sorted from blood. The receptors come from an adult with rheumatoid arthritis.

The chain links TRBV28 to TRBJ2-5, with a tentative D call TRBD2 (6 bases). The CDR3 has 13 residues. The V end was cut by 1 base, the J end by 7 bases, with 10 bases between. Germline V gene data show CDR1 as MDHEN and CDR2 as SYDVKM. CDR3 bases: TGTGCCAGCAGTTTATCGAACGGGGGGACCCAGTACTTC. Translation: CASSLSNGGTQYF. Looking up the rest from reference TRBV28 and TRBJ2-5 gives the full variable domain: DVKVTQSSRYLVKRTGEKVFLECVQDMDHENMFWYRQDPGLGLRLIYFSYDVKMKEKGDIPEGYSVSREKKERFSLILESASTNQTSMYLCASSLSNGGTQYFGPGTRLLVL.

In its sample, this clone was seen once. The V and J genes are TRBV5-3 and TRBJ2-3, with no clear D. TRBV5-3 belongs to the ORF category, with a function that is uncertain. The CDR3 has 15 amino acids. V dropped 2 bases and J dropped 2 bases, with 12 bases sitting between them. CDR3 bases: TGTGCCAGAAGCTTCGTCGCCAGATACACAGATACGCAGTATTTT. This encodes CARSFVARYTDTQYF.

V and J are TRBV29-1 and TRBJ2-1; 12 bases agree with TRBD2. This CDR3 is 15 amino acids long. Looked up from germline, CDR1 is SQVTM and CDR2 is ANQGSEA. The trim removed 3 bases at V and 6 bases at J, leaving 6 bases unmatched. The CDR3 bases are TGCAGCGTTGAGCAGTCTAGCGGGGGGGTCAATGAGCAGTTCTTC. Residues: CSVEQSSGGVNEQFF.

This chain uses TRBV4-2 with TRBJ2-2; 11 bases are a match to TRBD2. The CDR3 has 16 amino acids. J lost 6 bases, V lost 0 bases, and 3 bases had no gene match. The V gene's germline CDR1 is LGHNA and CDR2 YNFKEQ. As DNA, the CDR3 is TGTGCCAGCAGCCAAGATGGTAGCGGGGGGGCCGGGGAGCTGTTTTTT. It encodes CASSQDGSGGAGELFF.

The CDR3 bases are TGTGCCTGGACTAGCGGGGGGTCTAGCACAGATACGCAGTATTTT. Residues: CAWTSGGSSTDTQYF. The J gene is TRBJ2-3, the V gene TRBV30; 11 bases align to TRBD2. With V trimmed by 4 bases and J by 0 bases, 3 bases remained unmatched. The CDR3 runs 15 residues. Germline V gene lookup returns CDR1 GTSNPN and CDR2 SVGIG (reference sequence).

This clone is medium-sized within its sample. The V gene is TRBV30, the J gene TRBJ2-2; 7 nucleotides align to TRBD1. The CDR3 runs to 15 residues. Trimming cost V 3 bases and J 3 bases; bases outside gene matches: 7. Per germline, CDR1 GTSNPN and CDR2 SVGIG (reference sequence). In DNA form, the CDR3 reads TGTGCCTGGAGGAGACAGGGAACGGACACCGGGGAGCTGTTTTTT. The encoded protein is CAWRRQGTDTGELFF.

This chain uses TRBV27 with TRBJ1-1, with D maybe TRBD1 (6 bases). Looked up from germline, CDR1 is MNHEY and CDR2 is SMNVEV (reference sequence). This CDR3 is built from 17 residues. With 3 bases removed from V and 4 bases from J, the gap between germline ends came to 21 bases. CDR3 bases: TGTGCCAGCAGTTTTGGAAGGTGGGGGGCGGAGGGCACTGAAGCTTTCTTT. Amino acids: CASSFGRWGAEGTEAFF.

V gene TRBV6-1 combines with J gene TRBJ2-7, with 12 bases lining up with TRBD1. CDR3 length equals 19 residues. V was clipped by 0 bases and J by 5 bases; unmatched bases: 14. CDR1 and CDR2 from the germline V gene are MNHNS and SASEGT. CDR3: CASSEATGTGGLKLHEQYF. The CDR3 DNA sequence: TGTGCCAGCAGTGAAGCTACCGGGACAGGGGGCCTCAAACTACACGAGCAGTACTTC.

This clone was detected only once. The rearrangement uses TRBV18 and TRBJ1-1; tentative D call: TRBD1 (6 bases). The CDR3 is 12 amino acids. Between the trimmed V and J ends, which lost 3 bases and 5 bases, there was a span of 7 bases. Per germline, CDR1 KGHSH and CDR2 LQKENI. The CDR3 loop reads CASSPQGTEAFF. DNA of the CDR3: TGTGCCAGCTCACCTCAGGGGACTGAAGCTTTCTTT.

This sequence joins TRBV25-1 and TRBJ2-7, with D tentatively TRBD2 (5 bases). Germline V gene sequence: CDR1 MGHDK, CDR2 SYGVNS. V was shortened by 4 bases and J by 5 bases, with 9 bases between the two germline ends. This CDR3 region has 12 residues. The CDR3 reads CASSVSGNEQYF. The DNA for the CDR3 is TGTGCCAGCAGTGTCTCGGGGAACGAGCAGTACTTC.

The CDR3 region has the DNA TGCGCCAGCAGCCAAGGGGGAGGGCGCAATCAGCCCCAGCATTTT. Protein product: CASSQGGGRNQPQHF. The chain uses TRBV4-1 and TRBJ1-5, with no clear D. With 1 base removed from V and 2 bases from J, the gap between germline ends came to 9 bases. This CDR3 has 15 amino acids. Germline assignment: CDR1 MGHRA and CDR2 YSYEKL.

The chain has TRBV5-1 and TRBJ1-1; D is uncertain. This CDR3 contains 14 residues. CDR1 is SGHRS, CDR2 YFSETQ, per germline. V was shortened by 1 base and J by 1 base, with 8 bases between the two germline ends. The CDR3 coding sequence is TGCGCCAGCAGCTTGCGCGGAGGGAACACTGAAGCTTTCTTT. It yields the protein CASSLRGGNTEAFF.

The rearrangement uses TRBV7-2 and TRBJ2-3; 7 bases agree with TRBD2. The length of the CDR3 is 16 residues. Germline V CDR1 and CDR2: SGHTA, FQGNSA. With V trimmed by 3 bases and J by 5 bases, 11 bases remained unmatched. For the CDR3, the DNA is TGTGCCAGCAGCTTGTTTGGCTCGGGGGAGGGAGATACGCAGTATTTT. Translated, it gives CASSLFGSGEGDTQYF.

The CDR3 protein is CASPQRASGGKETQYF. DNA of the CDR3: TGTGCCAGCCCACAGAGAGCTAGCGGGGGAAAAGAGACCCAGTACTTC. The J gene is TRBJ2-5, the V gene TRBV6-4, with 10 bases lining up with TRBD2. The CDR3 has 16 residues. Per the germline V gene, CDR1 is MRHNA and CDR2 is SNTAGT. J gave up 3 bases and V 8 bases, and 12 bases lay outside the gene matches.

This clone was observed a handful of times. The chain recombines TRBV7-3 with TRBJ2-3; no clear D gene. This CDR3 has 13 amino acids. Germline CDR1 is SGHTA and CDR2 is FQGTGA. V was cut by 1 base and J by 4 bases, with 6 bases left in between. The CDR3 reads CASSLNPADTQYF. DNA for the CDR3: TGTGCCAGCAGCTTAAACCCTGCAGATACGCAGTATTTT.

The V gene is TRBV5-5, the J gene TRBJ2-7; D may be TRBD2 (5 bases). V was clipped by 5 bases and J by 7 bases, with 16 bases between them. The CDR3 is 13 residues long. Germline CDR1 and CDR2: SGHKS and YYEKEE (reference sequence). In DNA, the CDR3 is TGTGCCAGCAGGTTAGTGGAGTCGGGAGAGCAGTACTTC. Protein sequence: CASRLVESGEQYF.

The chain employs TRBV7-9 and TRBJ1-2, with D possibly matching TRBD1 (5 bases). The length of the CDR3 is 15 residues. The germline V gene has CDR1 SEHNR and CDR2 FQNEAQ (reference sequence). V lost 5 bases, J lost 8 bases, and 21 bases lay in between. CDR3 region: CASSEATGTWWGYTF. CDR3 bases: TGTGCCAGCAGCGAGGCAACAGGTACCTGGTGGGGCTACACCTTC.